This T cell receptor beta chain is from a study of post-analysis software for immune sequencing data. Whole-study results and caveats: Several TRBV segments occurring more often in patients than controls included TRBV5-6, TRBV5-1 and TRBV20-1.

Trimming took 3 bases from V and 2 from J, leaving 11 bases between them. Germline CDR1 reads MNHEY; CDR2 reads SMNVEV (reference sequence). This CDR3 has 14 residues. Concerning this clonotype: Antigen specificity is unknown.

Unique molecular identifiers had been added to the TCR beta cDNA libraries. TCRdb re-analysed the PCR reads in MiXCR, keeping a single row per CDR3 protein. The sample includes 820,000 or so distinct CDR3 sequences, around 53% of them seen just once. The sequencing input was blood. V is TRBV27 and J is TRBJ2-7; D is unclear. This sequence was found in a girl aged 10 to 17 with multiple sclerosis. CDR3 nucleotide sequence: TGTGCCAGCAGTTTTTCGGAACTGACCTACGAGCAGTACTTC. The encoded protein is CASSFSELTYEQYF.